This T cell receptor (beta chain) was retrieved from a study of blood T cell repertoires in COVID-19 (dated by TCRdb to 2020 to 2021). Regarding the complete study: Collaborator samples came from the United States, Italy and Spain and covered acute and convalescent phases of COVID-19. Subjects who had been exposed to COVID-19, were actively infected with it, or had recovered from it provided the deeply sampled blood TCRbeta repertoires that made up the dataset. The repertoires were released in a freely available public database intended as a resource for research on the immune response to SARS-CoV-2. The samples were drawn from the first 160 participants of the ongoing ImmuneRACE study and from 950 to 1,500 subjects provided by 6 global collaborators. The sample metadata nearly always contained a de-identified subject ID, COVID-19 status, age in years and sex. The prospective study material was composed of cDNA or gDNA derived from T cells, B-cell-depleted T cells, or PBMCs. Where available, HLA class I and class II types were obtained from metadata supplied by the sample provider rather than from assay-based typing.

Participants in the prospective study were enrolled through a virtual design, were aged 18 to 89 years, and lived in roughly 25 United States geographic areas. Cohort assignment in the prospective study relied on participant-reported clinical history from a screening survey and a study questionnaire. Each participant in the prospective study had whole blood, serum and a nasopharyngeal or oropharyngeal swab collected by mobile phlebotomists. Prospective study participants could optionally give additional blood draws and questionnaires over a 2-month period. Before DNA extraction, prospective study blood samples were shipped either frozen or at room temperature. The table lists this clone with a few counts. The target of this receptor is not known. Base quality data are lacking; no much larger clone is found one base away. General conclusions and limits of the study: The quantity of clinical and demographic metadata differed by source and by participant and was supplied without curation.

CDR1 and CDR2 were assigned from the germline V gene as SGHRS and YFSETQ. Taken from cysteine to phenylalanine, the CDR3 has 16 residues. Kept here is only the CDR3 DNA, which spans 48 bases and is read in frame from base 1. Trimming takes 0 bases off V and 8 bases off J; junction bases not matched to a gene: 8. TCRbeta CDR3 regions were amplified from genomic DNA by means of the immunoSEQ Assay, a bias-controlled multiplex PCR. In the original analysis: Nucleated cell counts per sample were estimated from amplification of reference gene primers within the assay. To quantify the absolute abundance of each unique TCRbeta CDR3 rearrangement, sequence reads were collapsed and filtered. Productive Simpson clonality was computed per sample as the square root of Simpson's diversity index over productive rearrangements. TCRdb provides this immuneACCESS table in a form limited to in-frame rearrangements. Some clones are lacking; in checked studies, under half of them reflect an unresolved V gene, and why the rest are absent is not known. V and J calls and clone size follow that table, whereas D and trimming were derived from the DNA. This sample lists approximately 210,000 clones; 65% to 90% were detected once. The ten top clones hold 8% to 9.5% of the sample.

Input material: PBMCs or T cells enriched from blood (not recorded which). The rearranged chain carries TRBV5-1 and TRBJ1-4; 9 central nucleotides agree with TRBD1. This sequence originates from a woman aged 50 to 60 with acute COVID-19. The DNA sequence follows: TGCGCCAGCAGCTTGGGGGCGGGACAGGGAAACGAAAAACTGTTTTTT. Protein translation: CASSLGAGQGNEKLFF.